The rows below give T cell receptor beta chains drawn from one sample of a study of glioma-infiltrating T cells. TCRdb ran MiXCR on the multiplex PCR reads and lists one entry per CDR3 protein. The sample gives 150,000 to 200,000 distinct CDR3 sequences, more than 30% of which show up once; around 20% is in the top ten. The sequencing sample was made of glioma tissue, nonneoplastic brain tissue, or PBMCs (not recorded which). Receptors were obtained from a human donor with low-grade glioma or glioblastoma, undergoing nonglioma brain surgery, or in good health (not recorded which). CDR3s include the opening cysteine and the closing phenylalanine or tryptophan. D genes are given only for firm matches. Part of the rows lack a size; the others show once, few, many or a class for expanded clones.

d_call: TRBD2
clone_size: many
j_call: TRBJ2-3
v_call: TRBV2
cdr3_aa: CASRRLAVEITDTQYF
cdr3_nt: TGTGCCAGCAGGAGACTAGCGGTGGAGATAACAGATACGCAGTATTTT

d_call: -
clone_size: few
j_call: TRBJ2-5
v_call: TRBV6-1
cdr3_aa: CASSSLILETQYF
cdr3_nt: TGTGCCAGCAGTTCTCTTATCCTGGAGACCCAGTACTTC

d_call: -
clone_size: many
j_call: TRBJ2-7
v_call: TRBV6-1
cdr3_aa: CASSEASRGAYEQYF
cdr3_nt: TGTGCCAGCAGTGAAGCGAGCAGGGGGGCCTACGAGCAGTACTTC

d_call: TRBD2
clone_size: few
j_call: TRBJ2-1
v_call: TRBV29-1
cdr3_aa: CRGGGPYNEQFF
cdr3_nt: TGCAGGGGGGGAGGGCCCTACAATGAGCAGTTCTTC

d_call: -
clone_size: many
j_call: TRBJ1-1
v_call: TRBV14
cdr3_aa: CASSQGLITEAFF
cdr3_nt: TGTGCCAGCAGCCAAGGCCTTATTACTGAAGCTTTCTTT

d_call: -
clone_size: many
j_call: TRBJ2-7
v_call: TRBV20-1
cdr3_aa: CSARRQYEQYF
cdr3_nt: TGCAGTGCTAGAAGGCAGTACGAGCAGTACTTC

d_call: TRBD2
clone_size: -
j_call: TRBJ2-7
v_call: TRBV6-1
cdr3_aa: CASSRGRGVPEQYF
cdr3_nt: TGTGCCAGCAGTCGCGGGAGGGGAGTGCCCGAGCAGTACTTC

d_call: TRBD2
clone_size: -
j_call: TRBJ2-1
v_call: TRBV19
cdr3_aa: CASSIGTSGNYEQFF
cdr3_nt: TGTGCCAGTAGTATCGGGACTAGCGGGAATTATGAGCAGTTCTTC

d_call: -
clone_size: many
j_call: TRBJ2-7
v_call: TRBV7-2
cdr3_aa: CASSLDWNYEQYF
cdr3_nt: TGTGCCAGCAGCTTAGACTGGAACTACGAGCAGTACTTC

d_call: -
clone_size: many
j_call: TRBJ2-1
v_call: TRBV3-1
cdr3_aa: CASSQDLRGMFF
cdr3_nt: TGTGCCAGCAGCCAAGATTTAAGGGGTATGTTCTTC

d_call: -
clone_size: -
j_call: TRBJ2-7
v_call: TRBV4-3
cdr3_aa: CASSQGTAGEQYF
cdr3_nt: TGCGCCAGCAGCCAAGGCACTGCCGGCGAGCAGTACTTC

d_call: -
clone_size: -
j_call: TRBJ1-5
v_call: TRBV19
cdr3_aa: CASSIDSRWSNQPQHF
cdr3_nt: TGTGCCAGTAGTATAGATTCCCGGTGGAGTAATCAGCCCCAGCATTTT

d_call: TRBD2
clone_size: -
j_call: TRBJ2-5
v_call: TRBV5-1
cdr3_aa: CASSLLGLAVKETQYF
cdr3_nt: TGCGCCAGCAGCTTGTTGGGACTAGCGGTGAAGGAGACCCAGTACTTC

d_call: -
clone_size: many
j_call: TRBJ2-1
v_call: TRBV20-1
cdr3_aa: CSARGLATYNEQFF
cdr3_nt: TGCAGTGCTAGGGGTCTAGCGACCTACAATGAGCAGTTCTTC

d_call: TRBD2
clone_size: many
j_call: TRBJ2-1
v_call: TRBV27
cdr3_aa: CASSSNTWTSGRGNEQFF
cdr3_nt: TGTGCCAGCAGTTCTAACACCTGGACTAGCGGGAGAGGCAATGAGCAGTTCTTC

d_call: -
clone_size: -
j_call: TRBJ2-3
v_call: TRBV5-4
cdr3_aa: CASGPRLEFTDTQYF
cdr3_nt: TGTGCCAGCGGTCCCCGACTCGAATTCACAGATACGCAGTATTTT

d_call: TRBD2
clone_size: many
j_call: TRBJ2-1
v_call: TRBV6-1
cdr3_aa: CASSAGASGRYWNEQFF
cdr3_nt: TGTGCCAGCAGTGCAGGTGCTAGCGGGAGATATTGGAATGAGCAGTTCTTC

d_call: -
clone_size: many
j_call: TRBJ1-4
v_call: TRBV4-3
cdr3_aa: CASSHSTENEKLFF
cdr3_nt: TGCGCCAGCAGCCATTCGACAGAAAATGAAAAACTGTTTTTT

d_call: -
clone_size: few
j_call: TRBJ2-1
v_call: TRBV19
cdr3_aa: CASSMGQVDYNEQFF
cdr3_nt: TGTGCCAGTAGTATGGGGCAGGTTGACTACAATGAGCAGTTCTTC

d_call: -
clone_size: many
j_call: TRBJ2-1
v_call: TRBV4-2
cdr3_aa: CASSQEGSRGNEQFF
cdr3_nt: TGTGCCAGCAGCCAAGAAGGAAGTAGGGGCAATGAGCAGTTCTTC

d_call: TRBD1
clone_size: few
j_call: TRBJ2-2
v_call: TRBV12-3/TRBV12-4
cdr3_aa: CASSLYRGLGTGELFF
cdr3_nt: TGTGCCAGCAGTCTGTACAGGGGGCTAGGCACCGGGGAGCTGTTTTTT

d_call: -
clone_size: many
j_call: TRBJ1-1
v_call: TRBV5-1
cdr3_aa: CASMRERVGASTEAFF
cdr3_nt: TGCGCCAGCATGAGGGAGAGAGTTGGGGCCAGCACTGAAGCTTTCTTT

d_call: TRBD2
clone_size: many
j_call: TRBJ2-1
v_call: TRBV7-6
cdr3_aa: CASSPPAGREGYNEQFF
cdr3_nt: TGTGCCAGCAGCCCCCCGGCGGGGAGGGAGGGCTACAATGAGCAGTTCTTC

d_call: TRBD2
clone_size: many
j_call: TRBJ2-1
v_call: TRBV6-4
cdr3_aa: CASSEASGLYNEQFF
cdr3_nt: TGTGCCAGCAGTGAGGCTAGCGGGCTCTACAATGAGCAGTTCTTC

d_call: -
clone_size: many
j_call: TRBJ1-1
v_call: TRBV4-2
cdr3_aa: CASSQGPGMNTEAFF
cdr3_nt: TGTGCCAGCAGCCAAGGGCCCGGGATGAACACTGAAGCTTTCTTT

d_call: -
clone_size: many
j_call: TRBJ2-3
v_call: TRBV4-3
cdr3_aa: CASSQDWSITDTQYF
cdr3_nt: TGCGCCAGCAGCCAAGATTGGTCGATCACAGATACGCAGTATTTT

d_call: TRBD1
clone_size: many
j_call: TRBJ1-2
v_call: TRBV7-2
cdr3_aa: CASSLNAGGAVGGYTF
cdr3_nt: TGTGCCAGCAGCTTGAATGCAGGGGGCGCCGTTGGAGGCTACACCTTC

d_call: -
clone_size: many
j_call: TRBJ2-5
v_call: TRBV20-1
cdr3_aa: CSARDWVRETQYF
cdr3_nt: TGCAGTGCTAGAGATTGGGTTCGAGAGACCCAGTACTTC

d_call: -
clone_size: -
j_call: TRBJ2-7
v_call: TRBV9
cdr3_aa: CASSVGSGNYEQYF
cdr3_nt: TGTGCCAGCAGCGTAGGCAGTGGAAACTACGAGCAGTACTTC

d_call: -
clone_size: -
j_call: TRBJ1-1
v_call: TRBV10-2
cdr3_aa: CASRATRNTEAFF
cdr3_nt: TGCGCCAGCAGGGCGACGAGGAACACTGAAGCTTTCTTT

d_call: TRBD1
clone_size: -
j_call: TRBJ1-2
v_call: TRBV13
cdr3_aa: CASSSGGADGYTF
cdr3_nt: TGTGCCAGCAGCTCAGGGGGCGCTGATGGCTACACCTTC

d_call: TRBD1
clone_size: -
j_call: TRBJ2-3
v_call: TRBV29-1
cdr3_aa: CRVPPDGQGLLDTQYF
cdr3_nt: TGCAGAGTTCCCCCAGACGGACAGGGTTTATTAGATACGCAGTATTTT

d_call: -
clone_size: many
j_call: TRBJ2-3
v_call: TRBV2
cdr3_aa: CASSEWTTSTDTQYF
cdr3_nt: TGTGCCAGCAGTGAGTGGACAACTAGCACAGATACGCAGTATTTT

d_call: -
clone_size: -
j_call: TRBJ2-3
v_call: TRBV24-1
cdr3_aa: CATSGQNLDRITDTQYF
cdr3_nt: TGTGCCACCAGTGGACAGAATCTGGACAGAATCACAGATACGCAGTATTTT

d_call: -
clone_size: many
j_call: TRBJ1-2
v_call: TRBV4-1
cdr3_aa: CASSQAQQGVKDYGYTF
cdr3_nt: TGCGCCAGCAGCCAAGCCCAACAGGGCGTGAAAGACTATGGCTACACCTTC

d_call: -
clone_size: many
j_call: TRBJ1-1
v_call: TRBV5-1
cdr3_aa: CASSLGADSEAFF
cdr3_nt: TGCGCCAGCAGCTTGGGAGCCGACAGTGAAGCTTTCTTT

d_call: TRBD1
clone_size: -
j_call: TRBJ2-1
v_call: TRBV2
cdr3_aa: CASRTGGLEQFF
cdr3_nt: TGTGCCAGCAGGACAGGGGGCCTTGAGCAGTTCTTC

d_call: -
clone_size: -
j_call: TRBJ2-3
v_call: TRBV9
cdr3_aa: CASSVEGSPTYTQYF
cdr3_nt: TGTGCCAGCAGCGTAGAAGGTTCACCCACATATACGCAGTATTTT

d_call: TRBD1
clone_size: -
j_call: TRBJ2-7
v_call: TRBV5-1
cdr3_aa: CASSTAGGLTYEQYF
cdr3_nt: TGCGCCAGCAGCACCGCAGGGGGCCTTACCTACGAGCAGTACTTC

d_call: -
clone_size: few
j_call: TRBJ2-3
v_call: TRBV12-3/TRBV12-4
cdr3_aa: CASSLTPLGTDTQYF
cdr3_nt: TGTGCCAGCAGTTTAACGCCCCTAGGCACAGATACGCAGTATTTT

d_call: -
clone_size: many
j_call: TRBJ1-2
v_call: TRBV4-1
cdr3_aa: CASSQDSRGTKYGYTF
cdr3_nt: TGCGCCAGCAGCCAAGATTCAAGGGGGACGAAATATGGCTACACCTTC

d_call: TRBD1
clone_size: -
j_call: TRBJ1-5
v_call: TRBV20-1
cdr3_aa: CSASPRDRASQPQHF
cdr3_nt: TGCAGTGCTTCCCCACGGGACAGGGCAAGTCAGCCCCAGCATTTT

d_call: -
clone_size: once
j_call: TRBJ2-3
v_call: TRBV6-1
cdr3_aa: CASSTTSADTQYF
cdr3_nt: TGTGCCAGCAGTACGACTTCTGCAGATACGCAGTATTTT

d_call: -
clone_size: -
j_call: TRBJ1-1
v_call: TRBV27
cdr3_aa: CASSLTPGGVTEAFF
cdr3_nt: TGTGCCAGCAGTTTAACTCCAGGAGGGGTGACTGAAGCTTTCTTT

d_call: TRBD1
clone_size: -
j_call: TRBJ2-5
v_call: TRBV28
cdr3_aa: CASSFIGTGMRMGTQYF
cdr3_nt: TGTGCCAGCAGTTTTATAGGGACAGGGATGAGGATGGGGACCCAGTACTTC

d_call: TRBD2
clone_size: many
j_call: TRBJ2-1
v_call: TRBV6-2/TRBV6-3
cdr3_aa: CASSSGPSGVSYNEQFF
cdr3_nt: TGTGCCAGCAGTTCTGGGCCTAGCGGAGTCTCCTACAATGAGCAGTTCTTC

d_call: TRBD1
clone_size: -
j_call: TRBJ1-1
v_call: TRBV7-2
cdr3_aa: CASRQGTNTKAFF
cdr3_nt: TGTGCCAGCAGACAGGGGACGAACACTAAAGCCTTCTTT

d_call: -
clone_size: many
j_call: TRBJ2-1
v_call: TRBV4-2
cdr3_aa: CASSQEGRDSNEQFF
cdr3_nt: TGTGCCAGCAGCCAAGAGGGGCGGGACAGCAATGAGCAGTTCTTC

d_call: -
clone_size: many
j_call: TRBJ2-7
v_call: TRBV20-1
cdr3_aa: CSARDGREWSYEQYF
cdr3_nt: TGCAGTGCTAGAGATGGTCGGGAGTGGTCCTACGAGCAGTACTTC

d_call: TRBD1
clone_size: many
j_call: TRBJ2-7
v_call: TRBV6-1
cdr3_aa: CASSLYRGRDEQYF
cdr3_nt: TGTGCCAGCAGTCTCTACAGGGGGCGCGACGAGCAGTACTTC

d_call: -
clone_size: many
j_call: TRBJ2-7
v_call: TRBV20-1
cdr3_aa: CSAKTLYPEWEYF
cdr3_nt: TGCAGTGCAAAGACCCTCTACCCGGAGTGGGAGTACTTC

d_call: TRBD2
clone_size: -
j_call: TRBJ2-1
v_call: TRBV3-1
cdr3_aa: CASSLVAGDRHNEQFF
cdr3_nt: TGTGCCAGCAGTTTAGTAGCGGGAGACCGCCACAATGAGCAGTTCTTC

d_call: -
clone_size: -
j_call: TRBJ2-7
v_call: TRBV28
cdr3_aa: CSLSWARSEKSF
cdr3_nt: TGTTCCCTCAGTTGGGCCCGTTCCGAGAAGTCCTTC